The T cell receptor beta chain under discussion was sequenced for a study of blood T cells in healthy people across ages. This clonotype has a handful of counts. The CDR3 extends over 14 amino acids. V gave up 3 bases and J gave up 0 bases, with 10 bases separating them. Per the germline V gene, CDR1 is SQVTM and CDR2 is ANQGSEA. Using a J-beta primer mix together with a sample-barcoded 5' primer, a second PCR was run for roughly 7 to 12 cycles. MiXCR, run by TCRdb on the 5' RACE reads, gives a single entry per CDR3 protein. The sample consists of 700,000 to 950,000 distinct CDR3 sequences, 58% of them appearing once.

Material: blood. The chain carries TRBV29-1 and TRBJ2-3; tentatively, D is TRBD2 (6 bases). This clonotype was obtained from a man under 40 in good health. The CDR3 here is CSVEGGFSTDTQYF. The CDR3 nucleotides read TGCAGCGTTGAGGGGGGATTTAGCACAGATACGCAGTATTTT.